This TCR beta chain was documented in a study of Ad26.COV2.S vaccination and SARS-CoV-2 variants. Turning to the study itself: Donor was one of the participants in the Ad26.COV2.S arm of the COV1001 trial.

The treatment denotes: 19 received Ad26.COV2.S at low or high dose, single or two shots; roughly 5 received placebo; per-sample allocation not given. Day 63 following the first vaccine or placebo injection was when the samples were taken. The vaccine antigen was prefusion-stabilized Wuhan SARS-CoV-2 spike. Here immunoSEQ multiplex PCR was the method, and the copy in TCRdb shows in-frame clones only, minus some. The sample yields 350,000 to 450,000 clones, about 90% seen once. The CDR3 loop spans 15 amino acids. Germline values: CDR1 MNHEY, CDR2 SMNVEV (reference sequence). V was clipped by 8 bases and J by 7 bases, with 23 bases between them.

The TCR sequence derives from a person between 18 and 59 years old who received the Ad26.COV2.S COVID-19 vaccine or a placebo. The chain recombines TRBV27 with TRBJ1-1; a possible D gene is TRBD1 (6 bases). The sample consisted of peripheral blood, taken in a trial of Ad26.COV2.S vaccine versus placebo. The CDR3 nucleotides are TGTGCCAGCGCATCCCTTGGTGGGGGCCGCCATGAAGCTTTCTTT. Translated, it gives CASASLGGGRHEAFF.